Following are 15 T cell receptor beta chains from one sample sequenced in a study of a mutant IDH1 vaccine in newly diagnosed glioma. Sample time point: week 23, last vaccination. Every vaccine dose comprised 300 ug of mutant IDH1 20-mer peptide plus topical imiquimod. Generated by immunoSEQ multiplex PCR, the TCRdb table keeps only in-frame clones and is missing some. The repertoire includes under 13,000 clones, more than 70% of them detected once, and about 5.2% sits in the top ten. Antigens of these TCRs are unknown. This specimen was PBMCs, taken from a glioma patient whose treatment included an IDH1 peptide vaccine. These TCRs come from a woman between 40 and 50 years old with glioma. Some clones in this sample may be carry-over from other donors' samples.

The sample holds a few counts of this clone. The chain recombines TRBV11-2 with TRBJ1-1; D gene unclear. The CDR3 runs to 13 residues. The V gene's germline CDR1 is SGHAT and CDR2 FQNNGV. The germline V and J ends were trimmed by 1 base and 1 base, with 4 bases remaining between them. The CDR3 sequence: CASSLAGNTEAFF. CDR3 nucleotide sequence: TGTGCCAGCAGCTTAGCAGGGAACACTGAAGCTTTCTTT.

The chain recombines TRBV7-9 with TRBJ2-1; the D gene is possibly TRBD2 (5 bases). The germline V gene encodes CDR1 SEHNR and CDR2 FQNEAQ (reference sequence). This CDR3 spans 16 amino acids. V lost 5 bases and J 7 bases, leaving 21 bases between the germline ends. The CDR3 DNA is TGTGCCAGCAGCCCGAGGGAGTTTTCCATGACAAATGAGCAGTTCTTC. It translates to CASSPREFSMTNEQFF.

This rearrangement joins TRBV7-2 to TRBJ2-5, with TRBD1 identical over 7 bases. This CDR3 region has 13 residues. V dropped 5 bases and J dropped 4; count of bases not matched to a gene: 4. CDR1 and CDR2 from the germline V gene are SGHTA and FQGNSA. The CDR3 here is CASSPGQVETQYF. The CDR3 coding sequence is TGTGCCAGCAGCCCCGGACAGGTAGAGACCCAGTACTTC.

This clone was seen a handful of times. The chain links TRBV4-2 to TRBJ2-1; 13 bases are a match to TRBD2. The CDR3 covers 18 residues. J was trimmed by 12 bases and V by 0 bases; bases with no gene match: 14. Germline loops: CDR1 LGHNA, CDR2 YNFKEQ. In DNA, the CDR3 is TGTGCCAGCAGCCAAGAAACCGGGACTAGCGGGGCCGCCGAGGGGCAGTTCTTC. Translation gives CASSQETGTSGAAEGQFF.

J is TRBJ1-1 and V is TRBV30; D not resolved. The CDR3 loop spans 14 amino acids. The V gene's germline CDR1 is GTSNPN and CDR2 SVGIG (reference sequence). V shed 0 bases and J shed 2 bases, with 10 bases lying between them. The CDR3 nucleotides read TGTGCCTGGAGTGTACGGCACAGCAACACTGAAGCTTTCTTT. The encoded protein is CAWSVRHSNTEAFF.

The V gene is TRBV28, the J gene TRBJ2-7; no definite D call. CDR1 and CDR2 (germline): MDHEN, SYDVKM. Trimming shortened V by 1 base and J by 6 bases, and 4 bases separated the two germline ends. The CDR3 runs 11 residues. In DNA form, the CDR3 reads TGTGCCAGCAGTTTATTAAGCGAGCAGTACTTC. This encodes CASSLLSEQYF.

This clone was counted once. This chain joins TRBV7-2 and TRBJ1-2; possible D gene TRBD1, 5 bases. Germline V gene lookup returns CDR1 SGHTA and CDR2 FQGNSA. V dropped 4 bases and J dropped 3 bases, with 15 bases sitting between them. CDR3 size: 15 residues. CDR3 residues: CASSYRWGRDYGYTF. The CDR3, as DNA: TGTGCCAGCAGCTACCGTTGGGGGAGAGACTATGGCTACACCTTC.

The chain couples TRBV25-1 to TRBJ2-2; weak D call: TRBD2 (8 bases). V gave up 2 bases and J gave up 4 bases, with 20 bases separating them. CDR3 length equals 18 residues. Germline CDR1 reads MGHDK; CDR2 reads SYGVNS. This CDR3 is CASSEGWDSGGLTGELFF. The CDR3 DNA follows: TGTGCCAGCAGTGAAGGTTGGGACAGCGGGGGCCTCACCGGGGAGCTGTTTTTT.

V and J are TRBV5-1 and TRBJ2-1; the match to TRBD2 covers 9 bases. The CDR3 totals 16 residues. The germline CDR1 and CDR2 sequences are SGHRS and YFSETQ. Unmatched junction bases numbered 6, after V lost 4 bases and J lost 1 base. CDR3 in DNA: TGCGCCAGCAGCCCGACTAGCGGTTATTCCTACAATGAGCAGTTCTTC. Translating it yields CASSPTSGYSYNEQFF.

This rearrangement joins TRBV29-1 to TRBJ1-3, with D tentatively TRBD1 (6 bases). V lost 1 base and J lost 0, with 22 bases in between. Germline CDR1 is SQVTM and CDR2 is ANQGSEA. CDR3 size: 19 residues. Here the CDR3 DNA reads TGCAGCGTTGAAGCGCAGGGGAGGGGAGCCCTTTACTCTGGAAACACCATATATTTT. It translates to CSVEAQGRGALYSGNTIYF.

V and J are TRBV4-1 and TRBJ2-5; weak D call: TRBD1 (6 bases). The CDR3 totals 18 residues. Germline V gives CDR1 MGHRA, CDR2 YSYEKL. The V end was cut by 1 base, the J end by 0 bases, with 18 bases between. This CDR3 is CASSQGTGSLRYQETQYF. The CDR3 DNA is TGCGCCAGCAGCCAAGGAACAGGGTCCCTGAGATACCAAGAGACCCAGTACTTC.

The V call is TRBV6-5, the J call TRBJ2-1; 7 bases are shared with TRBD2. V trimming: 6 bases; J trimming: 7 bases; junction bases outside the gene matches: 6. This CDR3 is 13 amino acids long. CDR1 is MNHEY, CDR2 SVGAGI, per germline. The DNA for the CDR3 is TGTGCCAGCAGCCCCGACGGGGGGAATGAGCAGTTCTTC. Protein sequence: CASSPDGGNEQFF.

The rearrangement uses TRBV19 and TRBJ2-7; possible D gene TRBD1, 6 bases. The ends were cut back, 4 bases at V and 3 bases at J, with 10 bases in the middle. The CDR3 has 13 amino acids. Germline V CDR1 and CDR2: LNHDA, SQIVND (reference sequence). CDR3 sequence: CASSTRDNYEQYF. DNA of the CDR3: TGTGCCAGTAGTACCCGGGACAACTACGAGCAGTACTTC. The full variable domain, completed using reference TRBV19 and TRBJ2-7, is DGGITQSPKYLFRKEGQNVTLSCEQNLNHDAMYWYRQDPGQGLRLIYYSQIVNDFQKGDIAEGYSVSREKKESFPLTVTSAQKNPTAFYLCASSTRDNYEQYFGPGTRLTVT.

The chain carries TRBV27 and TRBJ2-1, with a tentative D call TRBD1 (6 bases). The CDR3 covers 13 residues. Germline CDR1 is MNHEY and CDR2 is SMNVEV (reference sequence). Trimming took 3 bases from V and 9 from J, leaving 12 bases between them. The CDR3, as DNA: TGTGCCAGCAGTTTGGGGGCTAGGGGTGAGCAGTTCTTC. Its protein is CASSLGARGEQFF.

The V gene is TRBV28, the J gene TRBJ2-7; the match to TRBD2 covers 8 bases. The CDR3 spans 15 residues. V dropped 2 bases and J dropped 3; count of bases not matched to a gene: 6. Germline CDR1 reads MDHEN; CDR2 reads SYDVKM. The CDR3 sequence is CASSLGSGLDYEQYF. CDR3 bases: TGTGCCAGCAGTTTAGGGTCGGGACTAGACTACGAGCAGTACTTC. The full variable domain, with the rest looked up from reference TRBV28 and TRBJ2-7, is DVKVTQSSRYLVKRTGEKVFLECVQDMDHENMFWYRQDPGLGLRLIYFSYDVKMKEKGDIPEGYSVSREKKERFSLILESASTNQTSMYLCASSLGSGLDYEQYFGPGTRLTVT.